Listed here are 3 T cell receptor beta chains from one sample, sequenced in a study of T-cell memory formation after mild COVID-19. TCRdb itself ran the 5' RACE reads through MiXCR, one entry per CDR3 protein. Among 220,000 or so distinct CDR3 sequences listed, around 9.5% were seen once. The specimen sequenced was PBMCs or a T cell subset sorted from them (not recorded which). The receptors come from a man younger than 35 who had mild COVID-19 (a few samples of this study predate the infection). Cell type and time point are not known.

This clonotype was counted ten times or more. At one boundary the junction diverges from the germline segment, which might be a read error. This chain connects TRBV7-7 to TRBJ2-2, with D possibly TRBD1 on 6 matching bases. The CDR3 contains 13 residues. The V gene's germline CDR1 is SSHAT and CDR2 FNYEAQ (reference sequence). This chain's CDR3 is CASSGQWTGELFF. The CDR3 DNA follows: TGTGCTAGCAGCGGACAGTGGACCGGGGAGCTGTTTTTT.

The chain uses TRBV18 and TRBJ2-5; the D gene is possibly TRBD1 (6 bases). Per the germline V gene, CDR1 is KGHSH and CDR2 is LQKENI. Deletions cut 6 bases from V and 4 bases from J, with 12 bases between. This CDR3 comprises 13 residues. CDR3 nucleotide sequence: TGTGCCAGCTCCACAGGGTCGCGAGAGACCCAGTACTTC. This sequence encodes CASSTGSRETQYF.

In its sample, this clonotype was seen a few times. The CDR3 sequence is CASSRDRGRQYF. In nucleotides, the CDR3 is TGTGCCAGCAGTCGGGATAGGGGGAGGCAGTATTTT. The chain joins TRBV7-2 to TRBJ2-3, with D possibly TRBD1 on 6 matching bases. The CDR3 is made up of 12 amino acids. Germline CDR1 SGHTA, CDR2 FQGNSA. The V gene lost 6 bases and the J gene lost 11 bases, with 15 bases spanning the gap.